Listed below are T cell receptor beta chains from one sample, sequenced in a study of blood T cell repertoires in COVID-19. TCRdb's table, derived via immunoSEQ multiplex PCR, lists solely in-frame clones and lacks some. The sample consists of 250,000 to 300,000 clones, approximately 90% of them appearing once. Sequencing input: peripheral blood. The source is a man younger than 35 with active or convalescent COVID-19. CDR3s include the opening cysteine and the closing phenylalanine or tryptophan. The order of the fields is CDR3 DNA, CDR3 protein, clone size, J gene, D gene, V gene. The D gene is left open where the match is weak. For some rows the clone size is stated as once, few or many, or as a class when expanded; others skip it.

TGTGCCTGGAGTGTGGCTGGGGGCGGAAACACCATATATTTT,CAWSVAGGGNTIYF,-,TRBJ1-3,-,TRBV30
TGTGCCAGCAGCTTTACTAGCGGGGGGTACTTGGCGGATGAGCAGTTCTTC,CASSFTSGGYLADEQFF,-,TRBJ2-1,TRBD2,TRBV7-9
TGTGCCAGCAGCTTGAGGGAGGGCCAAAATGAGCAGTTCTTC,CASSLREGQNEQFF,-,TRBJ2-1,TRBD2,TRBV7-3
TGCAGCGTCGGGGGGCCCGATCAGCCCCAGCATTTT,CSVGGPDQPQHF,-,TRBJ1-5,-,TRBV29-1
TGTGCCAGCAGCCCCGGGGGTTACTCCTACAATGAGCAGTTCTTC,CASSPGGYSYNEQFF,-,TRBJ2-1,-,TRBV7-9
TGTGCCAGCAGGGAGAAGGGGGAGAACACTGAAGCTTTCTTT,CASREKGENTEAFF,-,TRBJ1-1,-,TRBV6-5
TGTGCCAGCTGGCAGTCTCACTCTGGAAACACCATATATTTT,CASWQSHSGNTIYF,-,TRBJ1-3,-,TRBV19
TGTGCCAGCAGTGGGCAGGGGGCGGAATATGGCTACACCTTC,CASSGQGAEYGYTF,-,TRBJ1-2,TRBD1,TRBV2
TGTGCCAGCAGCGACAGACTAGCGGGAGACAATGAGCAGTTCTTC,CASSDRLAGDNEQFF,-,TRBJ2-1,TRBD2,TRBV9
TGTGCCACCAGTGATAATCCACAGGAAACAGATACGCAGTATTTT,CATSDNPQETDTQYF,-,TRBJ2-3,-,TRBV24-1
TGCGCCAGCAGCCAAGGTCCGGGACAGGGATCCCACATTCAGTACTTC,CASSQGPGQGSHIQYF,-,TRBJ2-4,TRBD1,TRBV4-1
TGTGCCAGCAGCCCCGGACTTAGCAATCAGCCCCAGCATTTT,CASSPGLSNQPQHF,once,TRBJ1-5,-,TRBV6-2/TRBV6-3
TGTGCCAGCAGCTCCCATGCAACTAATGAAAAACTGTTTTTT,CASSSHATNEKLFF,-,TRBJ1-4,-,TRBV5-4
TGTGCCAGCAGCTTAGCTAGCCTCAATGAGCAGTTCTTC,CASSLASLNEQFF,once,TRBJ2-1,-,TRBV7-2
TGTGCCAGCAGTGTCAGCGTCTCCGGGGAGCTGTTTTTT,CASSVSVSGELFF,-,TRBJ2-2,-,TRBV6-4
TGCGCCAGCAGCGCGCAGGAGGAGGAAAAACTGTTTTTT,CASSAQEEEKLFF,-,TRBJ1-4,-,TRBV5-1
TGTGCCACGGAAGACGACAGCTACGAGCAGTACTTC,CATEDDSYEQYF,-,TRBJ2-7,-,TRBV25-1
TGTGCCAGCAGTTTAAACAGGGTCTATGGCTACACCTTC,CASSLNRVYGYTF,-,TRBJ1-2,-,TRBV27
TGCGCCAGCAGCCAGGTGCGCACCGGGGAGCTGTTTTTT,CASSQVRTGELFF,-,TRBJ2-2,-,TRBV4-1
TGCGCCAGCAGCTCTCCGACAGGATACACAGATACGCAGTATTTT,CASSSPTGYTDTQYF,-,TRBJ2-3,-,TRBV5-1
TGCAGCGTTGAATTCTATGGGACAAACTTCCAAGAGACCCAGTACTTC,CSVEFYGTNFQETQYF,-,TRBJ2-5,-,TRBV29-1
TGTGCCAGCAGCTCTCCGACAGGGCAAGAGACCCAGTACTTC,CASSSPTGQETQYF,-,TRBJ2-5,TRBD1,TRBV5-4
TGTGCCAGCACCCAGGGGGCGGCCTATGGCTACACCTTC,CASTQGAAYGYTF,-,TRBJ1-2,TRBD1,TRBV11-2
TGTGCCAGCAGCAGCACAGGGATCTACGAGCAGTACTTC,CASSSTGIYEQYF,-,TRBJ2-7,-,TRBV6-5
TGCGCCAGCAGGGCAGTGAGCGGGGCCTACAATGAGCAGTTCTTC,CASRAVSGAYNEQFF,-,TRBJ2-1,TRBD2,TRBV4-1
TGTGCCAGCAGCGTCTCCCGGGACACCGGGGAGCTGTTTTTT,CASSVSRDTGELFF,-,TRBJ2-2,-,TRBV6-5
TGTGCCAGCAGCTTAGGAGGCAGGGGATTGAACACTGAAGCTTTCTTT,CASSLGGRGLNTEAFF,-,TRBJ1-1,-,TRBV7-8
TGTGCCAGCAGCTTAGTTCTAAACACCGGGGAGCTGTTTTTT,CASSLVLNTGELFF,-,TRBJ2-2,-,TRBV7-6
TGTGCCAGCAGCTTTACAGGGGATACGAACTATGGCTACACCTTC,CASSFTGDTNYGYTF,-,TRBJ1-2,TRBD1,TRBV11-2
TGTGCCAGCAGCTCCCGTGCGACTCCAGAGCAGTACTTC,CASSSRATPEQYF,few,TRBJ2-7,-,TRBV5-6
TGTGCCTGGAGTGTACAGACCCAGCCTCATAATTCACCCCTCCACTTT,CAWSVQTQPHNSPLHF,-,TRBJ1-6,-,TRBV30
TGTGCCAGCAGCTTAGGTCCCAGAGCTTTCTTT,CASSLGPRAFF,-,TRBJ1-1,-,TRBV11-3
TGTGCCAGCCGGACAGGGGGGATCGGGGAGACCCAGTACTTC,CASRTGGIGETQYF,-,TRBJ2-5,TRBD1,TRBV7-9
TGTGCCAGCAGCTCTGTGGGACAGGGGGCGGAATATGAGCAGTTCTTC,CASSSVGQGAEYEQFF,-,TRBJ2-1,TRBD1,TRBV5-4
TGTGCCAGCAGTTACTCGCCAGGGAAATCACCCCTCCACTTT,CASSYSPGKSPLHF,-,TRBJ1-6,-,TRBV6-5
TGCGCCAGCAGCTTGTGGGGGGGCGCCTCTGAAGCTTTCTTT,CASSLWGGASEAFF,-,TRBJ1-1,-,TRBV5-1
TGTGCCAGCAGGCCTTGGACAGGGGCTGGAAACACCATATATTTT,CASRPWTGAGNTIYF,-,TRBJ1-3,TRBD1,TRBV7-9
TGTGCCAGCAGTTACTCGGTGCCAGCGGGAGTTTACGAGCAGTACTTC,CASSYSVPAGVYEQYF,-,TRBJ2-7,TRBD2,TRBV6-5
TGCAGCGTTGAAACCCTCCAGCGGGAGGGCCAGGAGACCCAGTACTTC,CSVETLQREGQETQYF,-,TRBJ2-5,TRBD2,TRBV29-1
TGTGCCAGCAGCCCAACGGGAACTAGCAACATTCAGTACTTC,CASSPTGTSNIQYF,-,TRBJ2-4,-,TRBV3-1/TRBV3-2
TGTGCCAGCTCCATGGGACTAGCTGGGTCGGGGGAGCAGTTCTTC,CASSMGLAGSGEQFF,once,TRBJ2-1,TRBD2,TRBV18
TGCGCCAGCAGCCAAGATATAGTTCAGGGTAGCAATCAGCCCCAGCATTTT,CASSQDIVQGSNQPQHF,-,TRBJ1-5,-,TRBV4-3